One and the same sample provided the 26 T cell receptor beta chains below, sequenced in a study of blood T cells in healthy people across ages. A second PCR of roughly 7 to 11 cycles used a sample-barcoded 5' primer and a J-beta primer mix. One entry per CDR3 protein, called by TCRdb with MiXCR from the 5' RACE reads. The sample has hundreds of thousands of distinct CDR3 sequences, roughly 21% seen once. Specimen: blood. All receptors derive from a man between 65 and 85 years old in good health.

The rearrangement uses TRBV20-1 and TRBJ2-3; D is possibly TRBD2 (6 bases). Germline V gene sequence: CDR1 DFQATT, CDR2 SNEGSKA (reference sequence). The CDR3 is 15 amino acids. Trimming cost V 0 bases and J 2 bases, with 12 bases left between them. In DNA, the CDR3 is TGCAGTGCTAGAGACCATCGGACTAACACAGATACGCAGTATTTT. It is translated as CSARDHRTNTDTQYF.

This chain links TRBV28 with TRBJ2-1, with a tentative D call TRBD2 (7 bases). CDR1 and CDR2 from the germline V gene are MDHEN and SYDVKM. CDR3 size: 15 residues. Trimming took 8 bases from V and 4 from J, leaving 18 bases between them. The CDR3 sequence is CASSEGGWGYNEQFF. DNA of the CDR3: TGTGCCAGCTCGGAGGGGGGGTGGGGATACAATGAGCAGTTCTTC.

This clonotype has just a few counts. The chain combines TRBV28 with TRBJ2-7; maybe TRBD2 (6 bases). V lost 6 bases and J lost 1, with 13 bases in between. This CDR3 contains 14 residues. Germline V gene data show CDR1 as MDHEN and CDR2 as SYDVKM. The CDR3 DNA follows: TGTGCCAGCAGGGGGAGGACGGGATCCTACGAGCAGTACTTC. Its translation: CASRGRTGSYEQYF.

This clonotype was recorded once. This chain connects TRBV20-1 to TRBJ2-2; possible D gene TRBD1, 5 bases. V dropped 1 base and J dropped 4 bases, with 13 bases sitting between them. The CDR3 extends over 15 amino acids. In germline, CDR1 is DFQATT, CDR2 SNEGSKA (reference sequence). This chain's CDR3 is CSARVDSASTGELFF. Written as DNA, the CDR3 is TGCAGTGCTAGAGTCGACAGCGCTAGCACCGGGGAGCTGTTTTTT.

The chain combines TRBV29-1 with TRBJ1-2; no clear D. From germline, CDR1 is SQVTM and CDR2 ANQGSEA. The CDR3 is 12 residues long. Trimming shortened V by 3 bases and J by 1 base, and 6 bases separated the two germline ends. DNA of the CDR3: TGCAGCGTTGATTCGAATAACTATGGCTACACCTTC. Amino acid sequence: CSVDSNNYGYTF.

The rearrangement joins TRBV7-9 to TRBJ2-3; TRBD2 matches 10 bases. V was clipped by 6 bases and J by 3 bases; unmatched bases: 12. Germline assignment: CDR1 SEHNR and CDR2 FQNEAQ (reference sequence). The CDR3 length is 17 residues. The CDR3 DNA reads TGTGCCAGCAGACCCCGTGGGCTAGCGGGAGTTACAGATACGCAGTATTTT. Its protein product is CASRPRGLAGVTDTQYF.

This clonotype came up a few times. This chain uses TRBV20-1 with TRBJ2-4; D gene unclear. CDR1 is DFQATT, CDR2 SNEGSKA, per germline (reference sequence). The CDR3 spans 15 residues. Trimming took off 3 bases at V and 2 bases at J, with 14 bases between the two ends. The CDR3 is CSASHQDGTKNIQYF. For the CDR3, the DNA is TGCAGTGCTAGCCACCAGGATGGGACCAAAAACATTCAGTACTTC.

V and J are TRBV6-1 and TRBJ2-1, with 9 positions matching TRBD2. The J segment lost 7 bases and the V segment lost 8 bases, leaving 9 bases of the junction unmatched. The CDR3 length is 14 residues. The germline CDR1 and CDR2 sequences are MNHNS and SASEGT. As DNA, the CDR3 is TGTGCCAGCGGGGGACTAGCCTCTTCTAATGAGCAGTTCTTC. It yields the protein CASGGLASSNEQFF.

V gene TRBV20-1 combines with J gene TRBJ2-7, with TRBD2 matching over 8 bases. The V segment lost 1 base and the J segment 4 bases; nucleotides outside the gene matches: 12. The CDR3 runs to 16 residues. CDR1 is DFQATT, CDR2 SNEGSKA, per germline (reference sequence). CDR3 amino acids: CSARAPAGDKHYEQYF. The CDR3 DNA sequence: TGCAGTGCTAGAGCCCCAGCGGGAGATAAACATTACGAGCAGTACTTC.

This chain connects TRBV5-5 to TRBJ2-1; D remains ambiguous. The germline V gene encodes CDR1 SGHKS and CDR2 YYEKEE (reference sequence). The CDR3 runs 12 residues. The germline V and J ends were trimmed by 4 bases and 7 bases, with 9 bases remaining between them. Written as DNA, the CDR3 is TGTGCCAGCAGCCGGATTTCAAATGAGCAGTTCTTC. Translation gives CASSRISNEQFF.

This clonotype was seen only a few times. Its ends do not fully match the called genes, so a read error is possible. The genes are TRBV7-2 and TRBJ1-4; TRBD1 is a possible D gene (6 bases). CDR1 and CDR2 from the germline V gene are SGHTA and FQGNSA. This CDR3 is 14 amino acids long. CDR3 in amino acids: CASSYQGNNEKLFF. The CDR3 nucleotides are TGTGCCAGCAGCTATCAGGGGAATAATGAAAAACTTTTTTTT.

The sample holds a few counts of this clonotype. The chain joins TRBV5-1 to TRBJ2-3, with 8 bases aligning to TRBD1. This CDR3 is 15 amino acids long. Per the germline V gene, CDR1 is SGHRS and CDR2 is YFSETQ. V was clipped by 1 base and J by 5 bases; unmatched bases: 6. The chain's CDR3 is CASSLRQGAKDTQYF. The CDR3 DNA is TGCGCCAGCAGCTTGCGCCAGGGGGCGAAAGATACGCAGTATTTT. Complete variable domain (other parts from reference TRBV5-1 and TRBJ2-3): KAGVTQTPRYLIKTRGQQVTLSCSPISGHRSVSWYQQTPGQGLQFLFEYFSETQRNKGNFPGRFSGRQFSNSRSEMNVSTLELGDSALYLCASSLRQGAKDTQYFGPGTRLTVL.

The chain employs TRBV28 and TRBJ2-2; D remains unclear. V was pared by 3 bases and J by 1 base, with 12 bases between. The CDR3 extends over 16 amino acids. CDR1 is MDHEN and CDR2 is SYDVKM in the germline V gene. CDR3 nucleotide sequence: TGTGCCAGCAGTTTTGGATCCCTGCGGAACACCGGGGAGCTGTTTTTT. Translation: CASSFGSLRNTGELFF. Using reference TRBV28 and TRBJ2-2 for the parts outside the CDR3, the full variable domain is DVKVTQSSRYLVKRTGEKVFLECVQDMDHENMFWYRQDPGLGLRLIYFSYDVKMKEKGDIPEGYSVSREKKERFSLILESASTNQTSMYLCASSFGSLRNTGELFFGEGSRLTVL.

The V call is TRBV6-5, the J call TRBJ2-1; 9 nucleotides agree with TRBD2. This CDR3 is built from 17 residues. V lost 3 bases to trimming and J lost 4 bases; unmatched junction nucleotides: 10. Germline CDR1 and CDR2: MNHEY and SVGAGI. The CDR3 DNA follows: TGTGCCAGCAGTTATATCCTAGCGGGAAAACTGTACAATGAGCAGTTCTTC. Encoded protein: CASSYILAGKLYNEQFF.

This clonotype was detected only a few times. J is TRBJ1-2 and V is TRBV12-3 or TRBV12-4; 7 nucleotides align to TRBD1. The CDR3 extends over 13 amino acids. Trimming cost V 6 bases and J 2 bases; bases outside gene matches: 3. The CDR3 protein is CASRKGQNYGYTF. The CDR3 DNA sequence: TGTGCCAGCAGAAAGGGACAGAACTATGGCTACACCTTC.

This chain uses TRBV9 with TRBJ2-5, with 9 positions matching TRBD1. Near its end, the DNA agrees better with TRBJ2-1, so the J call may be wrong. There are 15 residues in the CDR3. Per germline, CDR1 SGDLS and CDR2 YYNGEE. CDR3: CASSVSTGGGNEQFF. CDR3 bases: TGTGCCAGCAGCGTTTCCACAGGGGGCGGCAATGAGCAGTTCTTC.

CDR3 DNA sequence: TGTGCCAGCAGCTTTGGGACAGGGACTTTCAATGAGCAGTTCTTC. This translates into CASSFGTGTFNEQFF. This chain connects TRBV7-2 to TRBJ2-1; the match to TRBD1 covers 9 bases. The CDR3 has 15 residues. Per the germline V gene, CDR1 is SGHTA and CDR2 is FQGNSA. Trimming at V came to 3 bases and at J to 6 bases, leaving 6 bases not matched to a gene.

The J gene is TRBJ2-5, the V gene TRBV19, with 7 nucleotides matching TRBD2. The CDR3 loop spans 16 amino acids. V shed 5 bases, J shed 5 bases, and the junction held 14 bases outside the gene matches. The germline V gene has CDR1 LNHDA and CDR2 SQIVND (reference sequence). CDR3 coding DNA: TGTGCCAGTAGTCTAACCACCGGGACTAAGGCGGAGACCCAGTACTTC. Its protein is CASSLTTGTKAETQYF.

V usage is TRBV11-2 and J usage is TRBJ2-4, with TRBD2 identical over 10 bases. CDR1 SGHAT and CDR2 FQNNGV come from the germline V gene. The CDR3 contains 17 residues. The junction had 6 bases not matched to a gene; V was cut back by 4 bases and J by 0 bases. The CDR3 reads CASSSRGLAVAKNIQYF. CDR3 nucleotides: TGTGCCAGCAGCTCCCGAGGACTAGCGGTAGCCAAAAACATTCAGTACTTC.

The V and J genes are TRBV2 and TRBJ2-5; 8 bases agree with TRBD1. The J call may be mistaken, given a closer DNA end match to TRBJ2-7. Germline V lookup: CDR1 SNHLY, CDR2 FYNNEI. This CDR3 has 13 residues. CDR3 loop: CASSWDRFYEQYF. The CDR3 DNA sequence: TGTGCCAGCAGTTGGGACAGGTTCTACGAGCAGTACTTC.

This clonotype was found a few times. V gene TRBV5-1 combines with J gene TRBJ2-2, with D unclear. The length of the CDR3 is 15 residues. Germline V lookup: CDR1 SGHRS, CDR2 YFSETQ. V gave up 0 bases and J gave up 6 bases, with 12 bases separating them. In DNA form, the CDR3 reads TGCGCCAGCAGCTTGGGGGTAGGCTTATCCGGGGAGCTGTTTTTT. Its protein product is CASSLGVGLSGELFF.

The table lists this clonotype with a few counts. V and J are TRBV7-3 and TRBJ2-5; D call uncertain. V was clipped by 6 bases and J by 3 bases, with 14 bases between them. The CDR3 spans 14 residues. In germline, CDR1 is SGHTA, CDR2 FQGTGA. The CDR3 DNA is TGTGCCAGCAGTCACGGTGGGCCAGAAGAGACCCAGTACTTC. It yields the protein CASSHGGPEETQYF.

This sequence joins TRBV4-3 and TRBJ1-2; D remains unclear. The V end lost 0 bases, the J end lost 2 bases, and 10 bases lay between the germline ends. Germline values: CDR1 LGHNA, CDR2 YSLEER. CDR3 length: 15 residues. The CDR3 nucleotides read TGCGCCAGCAGCCAAGATGACCGAGCGAACTATGGCTACACCTTC. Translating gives CASSQDDRANYGYTF.

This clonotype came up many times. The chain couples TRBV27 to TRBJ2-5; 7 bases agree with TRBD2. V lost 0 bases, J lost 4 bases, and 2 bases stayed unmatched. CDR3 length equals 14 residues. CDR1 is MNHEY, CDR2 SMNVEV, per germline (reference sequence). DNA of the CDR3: TGTGCCAGCAGTTTATCCGCGGGAGCAGAGACCCAGTACTTC. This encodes CASSLSAGAETQYF.

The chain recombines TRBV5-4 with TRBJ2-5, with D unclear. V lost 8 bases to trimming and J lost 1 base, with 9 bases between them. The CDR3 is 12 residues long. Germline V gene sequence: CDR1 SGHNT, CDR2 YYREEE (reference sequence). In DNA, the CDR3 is TGTGCCAGGGGTAGCAGCCAAGAGACCCAGTACTTC. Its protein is CARGSSQETQYF.

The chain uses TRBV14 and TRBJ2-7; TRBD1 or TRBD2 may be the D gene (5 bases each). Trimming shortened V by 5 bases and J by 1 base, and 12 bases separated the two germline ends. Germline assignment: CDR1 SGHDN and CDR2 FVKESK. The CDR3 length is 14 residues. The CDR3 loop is CASSFWGRSYEQYF. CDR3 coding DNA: TGTGCCAGCAGCTTTTGGGGGAGATCCTACGAGCAGTACTTC.